Following are 10 T cell receptor beta chains from one sample sequenced in a study of cytomegalovirus exposure and HLA in healthy donors. PCR amplification relied on 60 Vbeta primers (plus 13 Jbeta primers). The assay was immunoSEQ multiplex PCR, and TCRdb's table has in-frame clones only and misses some. The data show over 75,000 clones, with 82% seen just once and roughly 3.4% held by the top ten. The sample was PBMCs. These TCRs come from a man between 25 and 39 years old in good health and CMV-seropositive.

This clone was recorded a few times. V usage is TRBV21-1 and J usage is TRBJ2-7; the D call of TRBD1 is as the table states it, not checked on the DNA. TRBV21-1 is classified as a pseudogene. The CDR3 covers 15 residues. CDR3 DNA: TGTGCCAGCAGCGACCCCGGGACAGGGGCCCACGAGCAGTACTTC. Encoded protein: CASSDPGTGAHEQYF.

This clone was seen only a few times. The chain joins TRBV7-9 to TRBJ1-1, with TRBD1 matching over 8 bases. Looked up from germline, CDR1 is SEHNR and CDR2 is FQNEAQ (reference sequence). V lost 11 bases and J lost 4; bases outside the gene matches: 12. The CDR3 has 14 amino acids. The CDR3 DNA sequence: TGTGCCGTCCCTACTTGGGACAGGTTCACTGAAGCTTTCTTT. Translating it yields CAVPTWDRFTEAFF.

In this sample, this clone turned up once. The rearrangement uses TRBV4-3 and TRBJ2-3, with TRBD2 matching over 8 bases. In germline, CDR1 is LGHNA, CDR2 YSLEER. The CDR3 is made up of 17 amino acids. Germline trimming cut 0 bases from V and 8 bases from J; bases unmatched to any gene: 13. CDR3: CASSQESGGGPQGTQYF. CDR3 nucleotide sequence: TGCGCCAGCAGCCAAGAGTCCGGGGGGGGCCCTCAGGGTACGCAGTATTTT.

The genes are TRBV6-1 and TRBJ2-5; TRBD2 aligns across 10 bases. The J call may be incorrect, as the DNA end agrees better with TRBJ2-7. This CDR3 has 19 amino acids. Germline V gives CDR1 MNHNS, CDR2 SASEGT. The CDR3 DNA reads TGTGCCAGCAGTGAAGCTTCTTATAGACTAGCGGGCCTCTCCTACGAGCAGTACTTC. Protein sequence: CASSEASYRLAGLSYEQYF.

This chain joins TRBV19 and TRBJ2-5; a possible D gene is TRBD2 (6 bases). The V gene's germline CDR1 is LNHDA and CDR2 SQIVND (reference sequence). V was clipped by 8 bases and J by 5 bases, with 12 bases between them. This CDR3 is 12 amino acids long. In DNA, the CDR3 is TGTGCCAGTGGAACGGGAGTGGAGACCCAGTACTTC. It is translated as CASGTGVETQYF.

This chain joins TRBV6-6 and TRBJ2-7; D not certain. Trimming removed 4 bases at V and 4 bases at J, with 8 bases between. CDR1 is MNHNY, CDR2 SVGAGI, per germline (reference sequence). CDR3 size: 12 residues. The chain's CDR3 is CASSWAEYEQYF. In DNA form, the CDR3 reads TGTGCCAGCAGTTGGGCAGAATACGAGCAGTACTTC.

The chain links TRBV7-6 to TRBJ2-3, with 8 bases aligning to TRBD2. The V gene's germline CDR1 is SGHVS and CDR2 FNYEAQ. This CDR3 has 16 amino acids. The V and J ends lost 1 base and 0 bases, in that order; junction bases with no gene match: 3. The CDR3: CASSLGASGSTDTQYF. The CDR3 DNA follows: TGTGCCAGCAGCTTAGGGGCTAGCGGGAGCACAGATACGCAGTATTTT.

This clone was counted only a few times. Germline is not matched at one junction end, which may reflect a read error. This sequence joins TRBV7-9 and TRBJ1-1; 7 bases are shared with TRBD1. From germline, CDR1 is SEHNR and CDR2 FQNEAQ (reference sequence). This CDR3 is built from 12 residues. Written as DNA, the CDR3 is TGTTCCAGCAGCGACAGGGAGGTCGGAGCTTTCTTT. It encodes CSSSDREVGAFF. The variable domain in full, completed from reference TRBV7-9 and TRBJ1-1, reads DTGVSQNPRHKITKRGQNVTFRCDPISEHNRLYWYRQTLGQGPEFLTYFQNEAQLEKSRLLSDRFSAERPKGSFSTLEIQRTEQGDSAMYLCSSSDREVGAFFGQGTRLTVV.

This clone has just a few counts. This specimen includes other DNA sequences encoding the same CDR3. The chain employs TRBV28 and TRBJ1-1, with D uncertain. CDR1 is MDHEN and CDR2 is SYDVKM in the germline V gene. The CDR3 is made up of 12 amino acids. V gave up 7 bases and J gave up 5 bases, with 11 bases separating them. This chain's CDR3 is CASKEGRTEAFF. CDR3 nucleotide sequence: TGTGCCAGCAAAGAGGGTAGAACTGAAGCTTTCTTT. Filled out from reference TRBV28 and TRBJ1-1, the complete variable domain reads DVKVTQSSRYLVKRTGEKVFLECVQDMDHENMFWYRQDPGLGLRLIYFSYDVKMKEKGDIPEGYSVSREKKERFSLILESASTNQTSMYLCASKEGRTEAFFGQGTRLTVV.

The gene calls are TRBV28 and TRBJ1-6; no definite D call. This CDR3 has 14 residues. CDR1 is MDHEN, CDR2 SYDVKM, per germline. Between the trimmed V and J ends, which lost 3 bases and 6 bases, there was a span of 9 bases. The CDR3, as DNA: TGTGCCAGCAGTTTGGCCCAGATTAATTCACCCCTCCACTTT. It codes for CASSLAQINSPLHF.